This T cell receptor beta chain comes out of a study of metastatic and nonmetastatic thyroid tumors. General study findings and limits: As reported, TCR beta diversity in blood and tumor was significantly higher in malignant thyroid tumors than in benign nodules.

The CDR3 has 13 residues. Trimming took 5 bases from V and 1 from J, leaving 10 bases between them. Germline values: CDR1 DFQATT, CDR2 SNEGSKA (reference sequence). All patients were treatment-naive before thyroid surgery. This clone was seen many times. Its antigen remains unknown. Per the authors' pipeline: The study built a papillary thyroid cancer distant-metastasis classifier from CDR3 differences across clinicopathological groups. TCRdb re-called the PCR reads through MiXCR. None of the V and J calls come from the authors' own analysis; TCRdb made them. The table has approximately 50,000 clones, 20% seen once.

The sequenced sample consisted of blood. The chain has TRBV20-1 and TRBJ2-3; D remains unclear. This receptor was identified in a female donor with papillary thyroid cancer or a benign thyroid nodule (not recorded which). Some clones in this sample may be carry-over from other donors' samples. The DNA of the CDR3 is TGCAGTGCTGCGCTAGTTGGCACAGATACGCAGTATTTT. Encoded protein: CSAALVGTDTQYF.